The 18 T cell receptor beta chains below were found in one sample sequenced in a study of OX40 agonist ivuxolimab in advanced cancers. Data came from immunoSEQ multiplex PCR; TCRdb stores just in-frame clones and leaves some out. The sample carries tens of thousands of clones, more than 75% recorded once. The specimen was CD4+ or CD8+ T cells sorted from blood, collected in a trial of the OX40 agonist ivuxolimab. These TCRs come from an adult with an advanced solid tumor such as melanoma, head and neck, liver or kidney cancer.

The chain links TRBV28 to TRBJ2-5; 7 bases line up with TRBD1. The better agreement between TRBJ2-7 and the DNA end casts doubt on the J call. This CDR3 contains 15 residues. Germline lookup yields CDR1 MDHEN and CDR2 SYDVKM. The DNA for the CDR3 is TGTGCCAGTATACAGGGGTCGAGGAGCTCCTACGAGCAGTACTTC. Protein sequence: CASIQGSRSSYEQYF.

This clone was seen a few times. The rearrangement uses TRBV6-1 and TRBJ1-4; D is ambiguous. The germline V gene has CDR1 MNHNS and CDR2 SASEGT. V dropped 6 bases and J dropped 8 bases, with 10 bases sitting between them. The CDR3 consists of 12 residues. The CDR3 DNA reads TGTGCCAGCAGAGAGGGTGGGGAAAAACTGTTTTTT. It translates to CASREGGEKLFF.

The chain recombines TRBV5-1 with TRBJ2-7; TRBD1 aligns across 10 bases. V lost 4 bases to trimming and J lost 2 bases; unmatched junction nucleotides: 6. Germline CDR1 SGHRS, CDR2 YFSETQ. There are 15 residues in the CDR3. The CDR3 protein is CASSRRGQGTYEQYF. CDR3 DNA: TGCGCCAGCAGCCGAAGGGGACAGGGGACCTACGAGCAGTACTTC.

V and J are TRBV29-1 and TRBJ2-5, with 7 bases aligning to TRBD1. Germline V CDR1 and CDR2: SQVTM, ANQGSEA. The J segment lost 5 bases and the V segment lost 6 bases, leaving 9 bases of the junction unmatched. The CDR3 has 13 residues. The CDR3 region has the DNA TGCAGCGTAGAAAAGACAGGGTCCGAGACCCAGTACTTC. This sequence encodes CSVEKTGSETQYF. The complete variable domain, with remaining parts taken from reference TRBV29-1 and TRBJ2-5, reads SAVISQKPSRDICQRGTSLTIQCQVDSQVTMMFWYRQQPGQSLTLIATANQGSEATYESGFVIDKFPISRPNLTFSTLTVSNMSPEDSSIYLCSVEKTGSETQYFGPGTRLLVL.

CDR3 protein: CASSTTSGSYNEQFF. DNA for the CDR3: TGTGCCAGCAGCACGACTAGCGGATCCTACAATGAGCAGTTCTTC. The chain has TRBV11-2 and TRBJ2-1, with 9 bases aligning to TRBD2. CDR3 length equals 15 residues. The V gene end was trimmed by 5 bases and the J gene end by 1 base; junction bases not matched to a gene: 3. Germline CDR1 and CDR2: SGHAT and FQNNGV.

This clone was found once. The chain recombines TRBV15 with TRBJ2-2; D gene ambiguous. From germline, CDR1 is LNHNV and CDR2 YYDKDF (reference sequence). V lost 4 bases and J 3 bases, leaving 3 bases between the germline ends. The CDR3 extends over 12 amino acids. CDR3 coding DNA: TGTGCCACCAGCACCCACACCGGGGAGCTGTTTTTT. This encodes CATSTHTGELFF.

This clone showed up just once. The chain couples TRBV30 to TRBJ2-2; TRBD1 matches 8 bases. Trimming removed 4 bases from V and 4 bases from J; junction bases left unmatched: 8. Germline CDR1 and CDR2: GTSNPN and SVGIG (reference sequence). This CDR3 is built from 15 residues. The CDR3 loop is CAWTPRTGITGELFF. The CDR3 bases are TGTGCCTGGACCCCTCGGACAGGGATCACCGGGGAGCTGTTTTTT.

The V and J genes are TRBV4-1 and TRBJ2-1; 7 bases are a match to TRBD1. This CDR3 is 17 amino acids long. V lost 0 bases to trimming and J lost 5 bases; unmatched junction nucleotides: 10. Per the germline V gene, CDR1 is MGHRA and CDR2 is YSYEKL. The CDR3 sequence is CASSQEVGLGTDNEQFF. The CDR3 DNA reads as TGCGCCAGCAGCCAAGAAGTAGGGCTTGGGACAGACAATGAGCAGTTCTTC.

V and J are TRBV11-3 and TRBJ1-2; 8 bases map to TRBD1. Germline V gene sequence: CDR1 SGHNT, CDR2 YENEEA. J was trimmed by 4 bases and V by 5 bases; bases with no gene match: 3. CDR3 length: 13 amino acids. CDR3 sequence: CASSPGQGYGYTF. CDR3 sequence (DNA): TGTGCCAGCAGCCCCGGACAGGGCTATGGCTACACCTTC.

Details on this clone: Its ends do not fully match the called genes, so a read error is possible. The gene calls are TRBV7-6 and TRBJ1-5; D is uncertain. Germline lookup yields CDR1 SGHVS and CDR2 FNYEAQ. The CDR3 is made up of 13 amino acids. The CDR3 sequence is CANSLDRNQPQHF. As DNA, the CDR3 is TGTGCCAACAGCCTGGATAGGAATCAGCCCCAGCATTTT.

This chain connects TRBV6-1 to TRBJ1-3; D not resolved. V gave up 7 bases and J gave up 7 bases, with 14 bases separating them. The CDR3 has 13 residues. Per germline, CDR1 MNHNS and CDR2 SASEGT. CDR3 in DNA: TGTGCCAGCAAATGGAACCCCATGAACACCATATATTTT. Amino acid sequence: CASKWNPMNTIYF.

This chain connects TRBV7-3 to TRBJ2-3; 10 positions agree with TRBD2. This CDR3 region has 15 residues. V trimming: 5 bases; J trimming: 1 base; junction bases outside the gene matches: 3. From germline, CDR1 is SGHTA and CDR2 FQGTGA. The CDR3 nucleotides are TGTGCCAGCAGCCCCAGCGGGAGGGGCACAGATACGCAGTATTTT. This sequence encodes CASSPSGRGTDTQYF.

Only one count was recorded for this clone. Here the CDR3 reads CASIPGRIGDTQYF. CDR3 coding DNA: TGCGCCAGCATACCGGGACGGATTGGAGATACGCAGTATTTT. The chain employs TRBV5-1 and TRBJ2-3; the D call may be TRBD1 or TRBD2 (5 bases each). CDR3 length: 14 amino acids. The V end lost 6 bases, the J end lost 5 bases, and 16 bases lay between the germline ends. The germline gives CDR1 SGHRS, CDR2 YFSETQ.

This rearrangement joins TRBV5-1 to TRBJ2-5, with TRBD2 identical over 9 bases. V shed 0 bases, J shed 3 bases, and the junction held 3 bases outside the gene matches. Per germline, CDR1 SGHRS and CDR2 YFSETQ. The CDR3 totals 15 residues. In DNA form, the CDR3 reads TGCGCCAGCAGCTTGGCGGCGGGAGGGGAAGAGACCCAGTACTTC. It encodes CASSLAAGGEETQYF.

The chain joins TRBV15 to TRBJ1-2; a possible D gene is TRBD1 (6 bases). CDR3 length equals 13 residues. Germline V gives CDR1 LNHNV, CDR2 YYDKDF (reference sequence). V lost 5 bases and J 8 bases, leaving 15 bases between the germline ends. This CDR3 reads CATSRRGSEGYTF. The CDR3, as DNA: TGTGCCACCAGCCGCAGGGGTAGTGAAGGCTACACCTTC.

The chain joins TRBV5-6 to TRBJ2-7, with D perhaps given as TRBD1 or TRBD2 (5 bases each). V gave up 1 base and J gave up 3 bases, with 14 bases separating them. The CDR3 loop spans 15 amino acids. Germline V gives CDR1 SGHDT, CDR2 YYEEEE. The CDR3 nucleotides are TGTGCCAGCAGCTTGAGGTGGGGACGACACTACGAGCAGTACTTC. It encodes CASSLRWGRHYEQYF. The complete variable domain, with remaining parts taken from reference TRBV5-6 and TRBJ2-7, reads DAGVTQSPTHLIKTRGQQVTLRCSPKSGHDTVSWYQQALGQGPQFIFQYYEEEERQRGNFPDRFSGHQFPNYSSELNVNALLLGDSALYLCASSLRWGRHYEQYFGPGTRLTVT.

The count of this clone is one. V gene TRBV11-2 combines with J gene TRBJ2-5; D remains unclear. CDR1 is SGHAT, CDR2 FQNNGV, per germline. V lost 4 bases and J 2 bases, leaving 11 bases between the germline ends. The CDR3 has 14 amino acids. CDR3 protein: CASSYLRTQETQYF. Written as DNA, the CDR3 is TGTGCCAGCAGCTACCTCCGGACGCAAGAGACCCAGTACTTC.

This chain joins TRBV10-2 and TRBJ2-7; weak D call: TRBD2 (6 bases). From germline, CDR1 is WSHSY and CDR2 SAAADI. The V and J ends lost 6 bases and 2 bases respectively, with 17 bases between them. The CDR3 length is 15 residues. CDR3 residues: CASRAGREGPYEQYF. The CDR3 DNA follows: TGCGCCAGCAGAGCCGGGAGAGAAGGTCCCTACGAGCAGTACTTC.